The 16 T cell receptor beta chains below were found in one sample sequenced in a study of T cells in Graves' hyperthyroidism and ophthalmopathy. Researchers took RNA transcripts and amplified the TCR beta CDR3 regions from them. A set of HTBI primers served as the primers for a first-round RT-PCR of the TCR CDR3. TCRdb used MiXCR to reprocess the multiplex PCR reads, holding one entry per CDR3 protein. The sample holds about 350,000 distinct CDR3 sequences, about 18% seen once. The specimen sequenced was blood. The receptors derive from a woman in her twenties or thirties with Graves' hyperthyroidism that later progressed to Graves' ophthalmopathy.

The chain employs TRBV19 and TRBJ2-6, with 9 positions matching TRBD2. The CDR3 sequence is 18 residues long. Trimming removed 3 bases from V and 1 base from J; junction bases left unmatched: 7. In germline, CDR1 is LNHDA, CDR2 SQIVND (reference sequence). The DNA for the CDR3 is TGTGCCAGTAGTATTCTAGCGGGGATGACTTCTGGGGCCAACGTCCTGACTTTC. Protein: CASSILAGMTSGANVLTF. Together with reference TRBV19 and TRBJ2-6, the CDR3 gives the full variable domain: DGGITQSPKYLFRKEGQNVTLSCEQNLNHDAMYWYRQDPGQGLRLIYYSQIVNDFQKGDIAEGYSVSREKKESFPLTVTSAQKNPTAFYLCASSILAGMTSGANVLTFGAGSRLTVL.

V gene TRBV20-1 combines with J gene TRBJ2-2; D unclear. Trimming removed 6 bases at V and 6 bases at J, with 23 bases between. Germline loops: CDR1 DFQATT, CDR2 SNEGSKA (reference sequence). The CDR3 is made up of 16 amino acids. CDR3 protein: CSAHEGLGFYSGELFF. The CDR3 DNA reads as TGCAGTGCCCACGAAGGGCTGGGATTTTACTCCGGGGAGCTGTTTTTT.

J is TRBJ2-4 and V is TRBV6-1; D is undetermined. Germline lookup yields CDR1 MNHNS and CDR2 SASEGT. The V end lost 0 bases, the J end lost 12 bases, and 6 bases lay between the germline ends. The CDR3 contains 11 residues. DNA for the CDR3: TGTGCCAGCAGTGAAGCTGTCCGTCAGTACTTC. Encoded protein: CASSEAVRQYF.

This clonotype was picked up many times. The chain uses TRBV7-2 and TRBJ2-7; a possible D gene is TRBD1 (6 bases). The V and J ends lost 2 bases and 2 bases respectively, with 10 bases between them. This CDR3 spans 14 amino acids. Germline V lookup: CDR1 SGHTA, CDR2 FQGNSA. CDR3 nucleotides: TGTGCCAGCAGCTTACTGGGACACGCCTACGAGCAGTACTTC. This encodes CASSLLGHAYEQYF.

The rearrangement uses TRBV19 and TRBJ2-1, with 9 bases lining up with TRBD2. The V gene's germline CDR1 is LNHDA and CDR2 SQIVND (reference sequence). This CDR3 is 14 amino acids long. Trimming cost V 5 bases and J 8 bases; bases outside gene matches: 7. The CDR3 DNA follows: TGTGCCAGTAGTTTTGGCGGGGGGGCCCATGAGCAGTTCTTC. This encodes CASSFGGGAHEQFF.

The chain uses TRBV7-8 and TRBJ2-7; 12 bases map to TRBD2. This CDR3 is 16 amino acids long. Germline V gene lookup returns CDR1 SGHVS and CDR2 FQNEAQ. V dropped 6 bases and J dropped 7; count of bases not matched to a gene: 13. The CDR3 spells CASRLAGGGPSREQYF. DNA for the CDR3: TGTGCCAGCAGGCTAGCGGGAGGGGGCCCTTCTCGGGAGCAGTACTTC.

The V call is TRBV29-1, the J call TRBJ2-5; 7 nucleotides agree with TRBD1. The trim removed 6 bases at V and 1 base at J, leaving 2 bases unmatched. Germline V gene lookup returns CDR1 SQVTM and CDR2 ANQGSEA. The CDR3 runs to 12 residues. The CDR3 sequence is CSVRQGQETQYF. DNA for the CDR3: TGCAGCGTGAGACAGGGCCAAGAGACCCAGTACTTC.

This CDR3 reads CASTGDGVDGNTIYF. DNA for the CDR3: TGTGCCAGCACGGGAGACGGGGTGGACGGAAACACCATATATTTT. The chain links TRBV7-2 to TRBJ1-3; D remains ambiguous. CDR3 length: 15 residues. The V end lost 7 bases, the J end lost 4 bases, and 17 bases lay between the germline ends. Germline CDR1 reads SGHTA; CDR2 reads FQGNSA.

The rearrangement joins TRBV24-1 to TRBJ2-5; maybe TRBD1 (6 bases). Germline V gene sequence: CDR1 KGHDR, CDR2 SFDVKD. The V and J ends lost 9 bases and 4 bases respectively, with 11 bases between them. The CDR3 sequence is 12 residues long. This CDR3 is CATSDSSETQYF. The CDR3 region has the DNA TGTGCCACCTCGGACAGTTCAGAGACCCAGTACTTC.

This clonotype was found a few times. This rearrangement joins TRBV4-1 to TRBJ2-7; 9 bases agree with TRBD1. This CDR3 is 15 amino acids long. Germline-derived CDR1 and CDR2 are MGHRA and YSYEKL. V shed 1 base and J 5 bases; nucleotides not matched to a gene: 6. CDR3: CASSQVYGQGNEQYF. For the CDR3, the DNA is TGCGCCAGCAGCCAAGTGTATGGACAGGGGAACGAGCAGTACTTC.

This clonotype was detected many times. The genes are TRBV7-9 and TRBJ1-6, with D possibly matching TRBD1 (5 bases). V dropped 2 bases and J dropped 10 bases, with 15 bases sitting between them. The CDR3 has 15 amino acids. The germline V gene has CDR1 SEHNR and CDR2 FQNEAQ (reference sequence). CDR3 protein: CASSLTRVVVSPLHF. The CDR3 nucleotides are TGTGCCAGCAGCTTAACCAGGGTAGTAGTGTCACCCCTCCACTTT.

The rearrangement uses TRBV29-1 and TRBJ2-7, with D tentatively TRBD1 (5 bases). This CDR3 region has 13 residues. From germline, CDR1 is SQVTM and CDR2 ANQGSEA. V lost 5 bases to trimming and J lost 2 bases, with 13 bases between them. CDR3 bases: TGCAGCGTTTCGCCAGGGCTGGCCTACGAGCAGTACTTC. Translated, it gives CSVSPGLAYEQYF.

This clonotype was found a few times. The chain couples TRBV20-1 to TRBJ2-4, with D maybe TRBD1 (6 bases). The germline gives CDR1 DFQATT, CDR2 SNEGSKA (reference sequence). The CDR3 consists of 14 residues. The V and J ends lost 5 bases and 6 bases respectively, with 17 bases between them. For the CDR3, the DNA is TGCAGTGCTGGAATAGGACAGCGTCTAAACATTCAGTACTTC. This codes for CSAGIGQRLNIQYF.

This clonotype occurred many times. The chain joins TRBV5-8 to TRBJ2-5; 7 nucleotides align to TRBD1. Germline-derived CDR1 and CDR2 are SGHTS and YDEGEE. Losses at the gene ends were 0 bases for V and 2 bases for J; bases not matched to a gene: 4. This CDR3 comprises 15 residues. Written as DNA, the CDR3 is TGTGCCAGCAGCTTGGTTGGGACAGCACAAGAGACCCAGTACTTC. Protein: CASSLVGTAQETQYF.

The chain carries TRBV11-2 and TRBJ2-2; a weak D match, TRBD2 (5 bases). In germline, CDR1 is SGHAT, CDR2 FQNNGV. The CDR3 contains 15 residues. V lost 0 bases and J lost 6, with 11 bases in between. This CDR3 is CASSLDLGGPGELFF. The CDR3 region has the DNA TGTGCCAGCAGCTTAGATCTCGGAGGTCCCGGGGAGCTGTTTTTT.

CDR3 sequence (DNA): TGTGCCAGCAGCCAAGTTACCGGGGGCCACGAGCAGTACTTC. Its translation is CASSQVTGGHEQYF. The rearrangement links TRBV3-1 to TRBJ2-7; either TRBD1 or TRBD2 may supply D (6 bases each). The V and J ends lost 1 base and 5 bases respectively, with 12 bases between them. This CDR3 is 14 amino acids long. The germline V gene encodes CDR1 LGHDT and CDR2 YNNKEL (reference sequence).